These 14 T cell receptor beta chains were all obtained from the same sample, sequenced in a study of shared clonotypes between healthy human individuals. Produced via immunoSEQ multiplex PCR; TCRdb's table is partial and in-frame only. The table includes approximately 2,000,000 clones, less than 95% detected once. The sequencing sample was made of naive CD4+ T cells from PBMCs. Subset reported: CD45RA+ positively selected. The receptors derive from a man aged 18 to 29 in good health. Some clones in this sample may be carry-over from other donors' samples.

The gene calls are TRBV19 and TRBJ1-2; no definite D call. CDR1 is LNHDA and CDR2 is SQIVND in the germline V gene (reference sequence). The CDR3 runs 12 residues. Deletions cut 4 bases from V and 2 bases from J, with 5 bases between. The CDR3 here is CASSKQNYGYTF. CDR3 nucleotides: TGTGCCAGTAGTAAACAGAACTATGGCTACACCTTC.

This sequence joins TRBV13 and TRBJ1-2; the match to TRBD1 covers 9 bases. This CDR3 is built from 14 residues. The germline gives CDR1 PRHDT, CDR2 FYEKMQ (reference sequence). After removal of 4 bases from V and 4 bases from J, the junction contained 4 bases not matched to a gene. This chain's CDR3 is CASSSRQGGYGYTF. CDR3 coding DNA: TGTGCCAGCAGCTCCCGACAGGGGGGCTATGGCTACACCTTC.

There are a few counts of this clone. The CDR3 DNA reads TGTGCCACCAGCAGAGATCATCGGGGGCAGGGGGAGCAGTACTTC. Amino acid sequence: CATSRDHRGQGEQYF. V usage is TRBV15 and J usage is TRBJ2-7, with D possibly called TRBD1 or TRBD2 (6 bases each). The germline CDR1 and CDR2 sequences are LNHNV and YYDKDF (reference sequence). Trimming shortened V by 0 bases and J by 7 bases, and 16 bases separated the two germline ends. This CDR3 comprises 15 residues.

The V call is TRBV5-1, the J call TRBJ2-3; TRBD1 aligns across 9 bases. Losses at the gene ends were 8 bases for V and 8 bases for J; bases not matched to a gene: 12. Germline CDR1 and CDR2: SGHRS and YFSETQ. CDR3 length: 14 amino acids. This CDR3 reads CASTKDRGSGTQYF. The CDR3, as DNA: TGCGCCAGTACGAAGGACAGGGGAAGTGGTACGCAGTATTTT.

The J gene is TRBJ2-1, the V gene TRBV19; D gene ambiguous. From germline, CDR1 is LNHDA and CDR2 SQIVND (reference sequence). The CDR3 totals 15 residues. V gave up 3 bases and J gave up 0 bases, with 9 bases separating them. The CDR3 nucleotides read TGTGCCAGTAGTATTCACCAGAGCTCCTACAATGAGCAGTTCTTC. Its protein is CASSIHQSSYNEQFF.

This chain connects TRBV5-1 to TRBJ2-3, with D perhaps being TRBD1 or TRBD2 (5 bases each). The CDR3 spans 13 residues. Looked up from germline, CDR1 is SGHRS and CDR2 is YFSETQ. Trimming removed 7 bases from V and 4 bases from J, with 13 bases in between. The CDR3 DNA is TGCGCCAGCGGTGTCCTGGGGGCAGATACGCAGTATTTT. This codes for CASGVLGADTQYF.

The chain couples TRBV19 to TRBJ2-7; TRBD1 matches at 8 bases. This CDR3 is built from 13 residues. V was pared by 3 bases and J by 5 bases, with 3 bases of the junction left unmatched. CDR1 is LNHDA, CDR2 SQIVND, per germline (reference sequence). The CDR3 loop is CASSMDRAHEQYF. As DNA, the CDR3 is TGTGCCAGTAGTATGGACAGGGCCCACGAGCAGTACTTC.

The chain joins TRBV7-2 to TRBJ2-3, with 13 bases lining up with TRBD2. Germline CDR1 is SGHTA and CDR2 is FQGNSA. The CDR3 is made up of 16 amino acids. J was trimmed by 6 bases and V by 1 base; bases with no gene match: 4. CDR3 DNA sequence: TGTGCCAGCAGCTTAGGGACTAGCGGGAGTTGGGATACGCAGTATTTT. Protein: CASSLGTSGSWDTQYF. Full variable domain (rest looked up from reference TRBV7-2 and TRBJ2-3): GAGVSQSPSNKVTEKGKDVELRCDPISGHTALYWYRQSLGQGLEFLIYFQGNSAPDKSGLPSDRFSAERTGGSVSTLTIQRTQQEDSAVYLCASSLGTSGSWDTQYFGPGTRLTVL.

The chain joins TRBV2 to TRBJ2-7; D may be TRBD1 (5 bases). The V gene lost 7 bases and the J gene lost 0 bases, with 16 bases spanning the gap. Germline loops: CDR1 SNHLY, CDR2 FYNNEI. The CDR3 length is 15 residues. The CDR3 region is CASNSWQGSSYEQYF. Written as DNA, the CDR3 is TGTGCCAGCAACTCATGGCAGGGTAGCTCCTACGAGCAGTACTTC.

The chain couples TRBV4-2 to TRBJ1-4; D is perhaps TRBD1 (5 bases). Trimming pared 1 base from V and 1 base from J, leaving 10 bases between. CDR3 length equals 16 residues. Germline CDR1 and CDR2: LGHNA and YNFKEQ. Here the CDR3 reads CASSQAVGRTNEKLFF. CDR3 coding DNA: TGTGCCAGCAGCCAAGCAGTGGGGCGAACTAATGAAAAACTGTTTTTT.

V usage is TRBV5-1 and J usage is TRBJ2-3, with 9 bases that match TRBD2. The V gene's germline CDR1 is SGHRS and CDR2 YFSETQ. The CDR3 is 15 residues long. With 2 bases clipped from V and 5 bases from J, the junction kept 6 bases outside the gene matches. Here the CDR3 DNA reads TGCGCCAGCAGCTTTGTAGCGGGAGCCAGAGATACGCAGTATTTT. Its protein is CASSFVAGARDTQYF.

CDR3 loop: CASSYTKVAYEQYF. Here the CDR3 DNA reads TGTGCCAGCAGCTATACTAAGGTGGCCTACGAGCAGTACTTC. The chain couples TRBV6-6 to TRBJ2-7, with unresolved D. CDR3 length: 14 residues. With 6 bases removed from V and 2 bases from J, the gap between germline ends came to 14 bases. Looked up from germline, CDR1 is MNHNY and CDR2 is SVGAGI (reference sequence).

The chain couples TRBV15 to TRBJ2-2, with a tentative D call TRBD1 (7 bases). This CDR3 comprises 16 residues. V was cut by 3 bases and J by 6 bases, with 17 bases left in between. The V gene's germline CDR1 is LNHNV and CDR2 YYDKDF (reference sequence). DNA of the CDR3: TGTGCCACCAGCAGGGGGGGACAGTTCACACCCGGGGAGCTGTTTTTT. It specifies CATSRGGQFTPGELFF.

This chain uses TRBV19 with TRBJ1-3; unclear D gene. Germline CDR1 is LNHDA and CDR2 is SQIVND (reference sequence). The CDR3 extends over 15 amino acids. V shed 7 bases and J shed 2 bases, with 15 bases lying between them. In DNA form, the CDR3 reads TGTGCCAGTACCCTCGGCCTCGCCCCTGGAAACACCATATATTTT. The encoded protein is CASTLGLAPGNTIYF.